A single sample gave rise to the 24 T cell receptor beta chains below, sequenced in a study of graft-versus-host responses after intestinal transplantation. Here immunoSEQ multiplex PCR was the method, and the copy in TCRdb shows in-frame clones only, minus some. The sample lists 35,000 to 55,000 clones, approximately 95% occurring once. The source was PBMCs, collected around 800 days after a first intestinal transplant, on the day of a second. These receptors were obtained from a human patient who received an intestinal transplant, so some T cells may come from the graft donor.

The chain joins TRBV28 to TRBJ1-1; tentative D call: TRBD1 (5 bases). Germline V gene data show CDR1 as MDHEN and CDR2 as SYDVKM. This CDR3 spans 16 amino acids. Trimming pared 3 bases from V and 0 bases from J, leaving 14 bases between. The CDR3 here is CASSFLGGGLNTEAFF. The CDR3 DNA reads TGTGCCAGCAGTTTTCTCGGCGGGGGTTTGAACACTGAAGCTTTCTTT.

V gene TRBV2 combines with J gene TRBJ2-7; 8 positions match TRBD2. The CDR3 extends over 14 amino acids. V dropped 8 bases and J dropped 0; count of bases not matched to a gene: 6. CDR1 is SNHLY, CDR2 FYNNEI, per germline. CDR3 DNA: TGTGCCAGCTGTTCCGGGACTAGCTCCTACGAGCAGTACTTC. This gives the protein CASCSGTSSYEQYF.

J is TRBJ2-7 and V is TRBV28; 11 bases are shared with TRBD2. V was clipped by 4 bases and J by 4 bases; unmatched bases: 15. The CDR3 totals 18 residues. Looked up from germline, CDR1 is MDHEN and CDR2 is SYDVKM. The CDR3 reads CASSSAGTSGRFFYEQYF. The CDR3 bases are TGTGCCAGCAGTTCTGCCGGGACTAGCGGAAGATTCTTTTACGAGCAGTACTTC.

The chain links TRBV28 to TRBJ2-3; TRBD2 is a possible D gene (6 bases). The CDR3 is 9 residues long. Trimming left V 9 bases short and J 9 bases short, with 7 bases between. From germline, CDR1 is MDHEN and CDR2 SYDVKM. In DNA, the CDR3 is TGTGCCAGTGGGAGGACGCAGTATTTT. This gives the protein CASGRTQYF. The variable domain in full, completed from reference TRBV28 and TRBJ2-3, reads DVKVTQSSRYLVKRTGEKVFLECVQDMDHENMFWYRQDPGLGLRLIYFSYDVKMKEKGDIPEGYSVSREKKERFSLILESASTNQTSMYLCASGRTQYFGPGTRLTVL.

The chain carries TRBV14 and TRBJ1-1; TRBD1 agrees at 8 bases. The germline CDR1 and CDR2 sequences are SGHDN and FVKESK. Trimming took 3 bases from V and 0 from J; bases not matched to a gene: 6. CDR3 length: 16 residues. This CDR3 reads CASSQRQGALNTEAFF. CDR3 sequence (DNA): TGTGCCAGCAGCCAGAGGCAGGGGGCCTTGAACACTGAAGCTTTCTTT.

The chain joins TRBV5-1 to TRBJ2-7; D gene uncertain. Trimming left V 5 bases short and J 7 bases short, with 16 bases between. The CDR3 is 13 residues long. CDR1 and CDR2 from the germline V gene are SGHRS and YFSETQ. In nucleotides, the CDR3 is TGCGCCAGCAGGCTCTCGGATGACTTGGAGCAGTACTTC. Protein sequence: CASRLSDDLEQYF.

The J gene is TRBJ2-5, the V gene TRBV11-2; TRBD2 agrees at 8 bases. V gave up 5 bases and J gave up 5 bases; unmatched junction bases: 7. CDR3 length: 14 amino acids. The V gene's germline CDR1 is SGHAT and CDR2 FQNNGV. The DNA for the CDR3 is TGTGCCAGCAGCCTTAGCGGGATTTTGGAGACCCAGTACTTC. It encodes CASSLSGILETQYF.

The chain couples TRBV30 to TRBJ1-1; maybe TRBD1 (5 bases). Germline V gene data show CDR1 as GTSNPN and CDR2 as SVGIG (reference sequence). With 3 bases removed from V and 6 bases from J, the gap between germline ends came to 14 bases. The CDR3 extends over 13 amino acids. The chain's CDR3 is CAWRRGGGSEAFF. The CDR3 nucleotides are TGTGCCTGGAGGAGGGGTGGTGGGTCTGAAGCTTTCTTT.

The chain couples TRBV6-4 to TRBJ2-1; 8 bases match TRBD1. Germline assignment: CDR1 MRHNA and CDR2 SNTAGT. J lost 0 bases, V lost 0 bases, and 1 base had no gene match. The CDR3 is 16 amino acids. CDR3 residues: CASSDSGTGSYNEQFF. As DNA, the CDR3 is TGTGCCAGCAGTGACTCGGGGACAGGCTCCTACAATGAGCAGTTCTTC.

The V and J genes are TRBV19 and TRBJ2-5; D is ambiguous. Germline loops: CDR1 LNHDA, CDR2 SQIVND (reference sequence). Between the trimmed V and J ends, which lost 5 bases and 1 base, there was a span of 8 bases. The CDR3 is 13 residues long. The DNA for the CDR3 is TGTGCCAGTAGTCCCATTTCCCAAGAGACCCAGTACTTC. Translated: CASSPISQETQYF.

The rearrangement joins TRBV27 to TRBJ2-7; D unresolved. Germline CDR1 is MNHEY and CDR2 is SMNVEV (reference sequence). The CDR3 has 15 amino acids. Trimming stripped 2 bases from V and 0 bases from J, with 11 bases between. The CDR3 sequence: CASSLTSGFSYEQYF. CDR3 bases: TGTGCCAGCAGTTTAACTTCCGGATTCTCCTACGAGCAGTACTTC.

V and J are TRBV28 and TRBJ2-7; weak D call: TRBD2 (5 bases). From germline, CDR1 is MDHEN and CDR2 SYDVKM. This CDR3 spans 14 amino acids. V lost 4 bases and J 0 bases, leaving 10 bases between the germline ends. Written as DNA, the CDR3 is TGTGCCAGCAGTTCGGGATGGGGCTCCTACGAGCAGTACTTC. The encoded protein is CASSSGWGSYEQYF.

This clone is a singleton in its sample. Compared with germline, one end of the junction differs, possibly owing to a read error. Additional DNA sequences in this sample encode the identical CDR3. CDR3: CASSLALGPGNTIYF. CDR3 sequence (DNA): TGTGCCAGCAGCTTAGCACTGGGGCCTGGAAACACCATATATTTC. This chain uses TRBV7-8 with TRBJ1-3; possibly TRBD1 for D (5 bases). This CDR3 has 15 amino acids. CDR1 is SGHVS, CDR2 FQNEAQ, per germline.

V is TRBV6-5 and J is TRBJ2-5, with 7 bases that match TRBD1. V was pared by 0 bases and J by 11 bases, with 12 bases of the junction left unmatched. The CDR3 has 15 amino acids. CDR1 and CDR2 (germline): MNHEY, SVGAGI. CDR3 DNA sequence: TGTGCCAGCAGTTACTCCGGGACAGAAACTTACAAGCAGTACTTC. This sequence encodes CASSYSGTETYKQYF.

The chain is built from TRBV4-1 and TRBJ2-6; D uncertain. The V gene lost 1 base and the J gene lost 1 base, with 11 bases spanning the gap. Germline V lookup: CDR1 MGHRA, CDR2 YSYEKL. The CDR3 totals 17 residues. This chain's CDR3 is CASSQGQLGSGANVLTF. DNA for the CDR3: TGCGCCAGCAGCCAAGGGCAGCTGGGATCTGGGGCCAACGTCCTGACTTTC.

This CDR3 is CASSLPRSGANVLTF. CDR3 coding DNA: TGTGCCAGCAGTTTACCCCGCTCTGGGGCCAACGTCCTGACTTTC. The chain has TRBV28 and TRBJ2-6; D not certain. This CDR3 spans 15 amino acids. The V gene lost 2 bases and the J gene lost 0 bases, with 5 bases spanning the gap. Germline assignment: CDR1 MDHEN and CDR2 SYDVKM.

This clone has only one observation. This chain connects TRBV28 to TRBJ2-7; D is uncertain. V shed 3 bases and J shed 0 bases, with 9 bases lying between them. The CDR3 sequence is 14 residues long. Looked up from germline, CDR1 is MDHEN and CDR2 is SYDVKM. This CDR3 is CASSFPDISYEQYF. CDR3 sequence (DNA): TGTGCCAGCAGTTTCCCTGACATCTCCTACGAGCAGTACTTC. The whole variable domain, remainder taken from reference TRBV28 and TRBJ2-7, is DVKVTQSSRYLVKRTGEKVFLECVQDMDHENMFWYRQDPGLGLRLIYFSYDVKMKEKGDIPEGYSVSREKKERFSLILESASTNQTSMYLCASSFPDISYEQYFGPGTRLTVT.

This chain connects TRBV5-6 to TRBJ2-5; the D gene is possibly TRBD2 (5 bases). The better agreement between TRBJ2-7 and the DNA end casts doubt on the J call. Germline V gene lookup returns CDR1 SGHDT and CDR2 YYEEEE. This CDR3 is 14 amino acids long. CDR3 sequence (DNA): TGTGCCAGCAGCTTGGGAAGCGGAACCTACGAGCAGTACTTC. It codes for CASSLGSGTYEQYF.

This sequence joins TRBV7-9 and TRBJ2-2; D uncertain. Germline loops: CDR1 SEHNR, CDR2 FQNEAQ (reference sequence). The CDR3 runs to 14 residues. V was shortened by 2 bases and J by 7 bases, with 11 bases between the two germline ends. This CDR3 reads CASSLSWSFGELFF. CDR3 DNA: TGTGCCAGCAGCTTATCCTGGAGTTTCGGGGAGCTGTTTTTT. The full variable domain, completed using reference TRBV7-9 and TRBJ2-2, is DTGVSQNPRHKITKRGQNVTFRCDPISEHNRLYWYRQTLGQGPEFLTYFQNEAQLEKSRLLSDRFSAERPKGSFSTLEIQRTEQGDSAMYLCASSLSWSFGELFFGEGSRLTVL.

The chain uses TRBV5-6 and TRBJ1-1; TRBD1 is a possible D gene (5 bases). CDR3 length: 16 residues. Germline V lookup: CDR1 SGHDT, CDR2 YYEEEE. V dropped 2 bases and J dropped 1 base, with 15 bases sitting between them. In DNA form, the CDR3 reads TGTGCCAGCAGCTTCCAAACCGGGACTTCGAACACTGAAGCTTTCTTT. As protein: CASSFQTGTSNTEAFF.

The genes are TRBV7-3 and TRBJ1-1; no clear D gene. CDR3 length: 12 amino acids. Trimming pared 2 bases from V and 8 bases from J, leaving 9 bases between. Looked up from germline, CDR1 is SGHTA and CDR2 is FQGTGA. In DNA, the CDR3 is TGTGCCAGCAGCTTAGCGCCTCTAGAAGCTTTCTTT. It codes for CASSLAPLEAFF.

The chain joins TRBV7-8 to TRBJ2-7; D is undetermined. With 1 base removed from V and 4 bases from J, the gap between germline ends came to 8 bases. The CDR3 is made up of 13 amino acids. The germline V gene encodes CDR1 SGHVS and CDR2 FQNEAQ. The CDR3 DNA reads TGTGCCAGCAGCTTAGAAGCGACTTACGAGCAGTACTTC. This gives the protein CASSLEATYEQYF.

The V call is TRBV9, the J call TRBJ1-1; D may be TRBD1 (6 bases). Between the trimmed V and J ends, which lost 3 bases and 0 bases, there was a span of 12 bases. Germline V lookup: CDR1 SGDLS, CDR2 YYNGEE. The CDR3 is made up of 15 amino acids. The CDR3 DNA reads TGTGCCAGCAGCGCGGGGGGGCAGATGAACACTGAAGCTTTCTTT. This sequence encodes CASSAGGQMNTEAFF.

The rearrangement uses TRBV9 and TRBJ2-5, with TRBD2 matching 9 bases. The germline CDR1 and CDR2 sequences are SGDLS and YYNGEE. The junction had 8 bases not matched to a gene; V was cut back by 0 bases and J by 5 bases. The CDR3 runs 16 residues. The CDR3 sequence: CASSVDGGRAKETQYF. The CDR3 nucleotides read TGTGCCAGCAGCGTAGATGGCGGGAGGGCCAAGGAGACCCAGTACTTC.